These T cell receptor beta chains were read from a single sample in a study of cytomegalovirus exposure and HLA in healthy donors. This table comes from immunoSEQ multiplex PCR, and its TCRdb copy is limited to in-frame clones, with some not included. The table shows around 300,000 clones, with approximately 90% occurring only once. The sequenced material came from PBMCs. These receptor sequences come from a young woman in good health and CMV-seronegative. CDR3s include the opening cysteine and the closing phenylalanine or tryptophan. A D gene is named only where the DNA matches it firmly. A clone size is listed for some rows: how often the clone was seen (once, few, many), or a class if it is expanded.

cdr3_aa cdr3_nt j_call d_call v_call clone_size
CACPTGLSGNTIYF TGTGCCTGCCCTACAGGGCTCTCTGGAAACACCATATATTTT TRBJ1-3 - TRBV30 -
CASSIEGFSYNSPLHF TGTGCCAGCAGCATTGAGGGCTTCTCCTATAATTCACCCCTCCACTTT TRBJ1-6 - TRBV21-1 -
CASSYPGTGKETQYF TGTGCCAGCAGCTACCCCGGGACAGGGAAAGAGACCCAGTACTTC TRBJ2-5 TRBD1 TRBV14 -
CASRKLDRDEKLFF TGTGCCAGCAGGAAGTTGGACAGGGATGAAAAACTGTTTTTT TRBJ1-4 TRBD1 TRBV6-1 -
CASSRGAAKWLRGTDTQYF TGTGCCAGCAGTCGAGGGGCGGCAAAGTGGCTCAGGGGGACAGATACGCAGTATTTT TRBJ2-3 - TRBV21-1 -
CAWSSGGYNEQFF TGTGCCTGGTCCAGCGGGGGATACAATGAGCAGTTCTTC TRBJ2-1 TRBD2 TRBV30 -
CASSLGLRAVETGELFF TGTGCCAGCAGCCTGGGTTTGAGGGCCGTCGAAACCGGGGAGCTGTTTTTT TRBJ2-2 - TRBV5-6 -
CASSLSGGNSYEQYF TGTGCCAGCAGTTTATCCGGCGGCAACTCCTACGAGCAGTACTTC TRBJ2-7 - TRBV27 few
CASSPQVLANEKLFF TGTGCCAGTAGCCCTCAAGTTTTAGCTAATGAAAAACTGTTTTTT TRBJ1-4 - TRBV19 -
CASNRGGDQETQYF TGCGCCAGCAACAGAGGGGGGGACCAAGAGACCCAGTACTTC TRBJ2-5 - TRBV5-1 -
CASSLGAVGDKGKQPQHF TGTGCCAGCAGCTTAGGTGCAGTCGGGGATAAGGGAAAACAGCCCCAGCATTTT TRBJ1-5 - TRBV7-8 -
CASSAPTGIPYEQYF TGTGCCAGCAGTGCCCCAACGGGGATTCCCTACGAGCAGTACTTC TRBJ2-7 - TRBV6-1 once
CASRSGTSFPGELFF TGTGCCAGCAGATCCGGGACTAGCTTTCCCGGGGAGCTGTTTTTT TRBJ2-2 TRBD2 TRBV27 -
CASSFTTGGGSDTEAFF TGTGCCAGCAGCTTTACTACAGGGGGCGGGTCGGACACTGAAGCTTTCTTT TRBJ1-1 TRBD1 TRBV7-3 -
CASSRQGPEQYF TGTGCCAGCAGCCGACAGGGACCCGAGCAGTACTTC TRBJ2-7 TRBD1 TRBV7-9 -
CASSLPGTLNTEAFF TGTGCCAGCAGCCTGCCCGGGACTCTGAACACTGAAGCTTTCTTT TRBJ1-1 - TRBV14 -
CASGRGGENNSPLHF TGCGCCAGCGGACGGGGGGGAGAAAATAATTCACCCCTCCACTTT TRBJ1-6 - TRBV5-1 -
CASSLLKGLSEQYF TGTGCCAGCAGCTTACTTAAGGGGTTGAGCGAGCAGTACTTC TRBJ2-7 - TRBV7-9 -
CASSLRTSFTDTQYF TGTGCCAGCAGCCTACGGACTAGCTTCACAGATACGCAGTATTTT TRBJ2-3 TRBD2 TRBV13 -
CASSYGPSGITYEQYF TGTGCCAGCAGTTACGGGCCTAGCGGAATTACCTACGAGCAGTACTTC TRBJ2-7 TRBD2 TRBV6-5 -